This T cell receptor (beta chain) emerged from a study of T cells after yellow fever vaccination. Findings of the study overall: Some clonotypes were seen in both the CD4 and the CD8 compartments. These made up a small share and likely arose from convergent recombination. Though it reached lower strength, the secondary response hit its peak faster, day 5 versus 15. Abundant clonotypes (contaminants from the bulk population) could be present in FACS-sorted repertoires.

This clonotype was recorded many times. Antigen unknown. CDR1 and CDR2 (germline): SGHRS, YFSETQ. V shed 1 base, J shed 9 bases, and the junction held 9 bases outside the gene matches. CDR3 size: 14 residues. In making TCR cDNA, 5'RACE template switching added a universal primer site and UMIs to it. TCRdb reprocessed the 5' RACE reads with MiXCR, giving one entry per CDR3 protein. This sample has under 550,000 distinct CDR3 sequences, with 20% to 25% found just once. This clonotype was obtained from a man aged 18 to 29 who received the YFV17D yellow fever vaccine. The V and J genes are TRBV5-1 and TRBJ1-2; 7 bases agree with TRBD1. Sequencing was performed on PBMCs, taken approximately 20 days after the first yellow fever vaccination. Here the CDR3 reads CASSLTTGDQRYTF. The CDR3 DNA reads TGCGCCAGCAGCTTGACCACAGGGGACCAACGCTACACCTTC.